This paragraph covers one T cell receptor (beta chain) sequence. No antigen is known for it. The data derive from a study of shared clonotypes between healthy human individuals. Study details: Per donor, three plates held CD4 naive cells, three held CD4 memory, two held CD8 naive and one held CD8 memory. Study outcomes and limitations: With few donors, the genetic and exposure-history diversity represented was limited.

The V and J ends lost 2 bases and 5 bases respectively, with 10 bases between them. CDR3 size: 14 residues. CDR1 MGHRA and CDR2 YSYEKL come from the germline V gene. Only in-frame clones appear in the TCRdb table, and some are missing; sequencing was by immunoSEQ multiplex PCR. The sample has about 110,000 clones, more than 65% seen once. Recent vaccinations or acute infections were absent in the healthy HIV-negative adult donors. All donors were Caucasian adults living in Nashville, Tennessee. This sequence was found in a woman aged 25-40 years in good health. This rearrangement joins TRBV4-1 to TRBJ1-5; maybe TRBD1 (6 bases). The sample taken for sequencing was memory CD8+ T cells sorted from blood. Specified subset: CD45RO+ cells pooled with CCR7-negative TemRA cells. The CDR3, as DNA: TGCGCCAGCAGCCAATGGACAGCGGATCAGCCCCAGCATTTT. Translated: CASSQWTADQPQHF.